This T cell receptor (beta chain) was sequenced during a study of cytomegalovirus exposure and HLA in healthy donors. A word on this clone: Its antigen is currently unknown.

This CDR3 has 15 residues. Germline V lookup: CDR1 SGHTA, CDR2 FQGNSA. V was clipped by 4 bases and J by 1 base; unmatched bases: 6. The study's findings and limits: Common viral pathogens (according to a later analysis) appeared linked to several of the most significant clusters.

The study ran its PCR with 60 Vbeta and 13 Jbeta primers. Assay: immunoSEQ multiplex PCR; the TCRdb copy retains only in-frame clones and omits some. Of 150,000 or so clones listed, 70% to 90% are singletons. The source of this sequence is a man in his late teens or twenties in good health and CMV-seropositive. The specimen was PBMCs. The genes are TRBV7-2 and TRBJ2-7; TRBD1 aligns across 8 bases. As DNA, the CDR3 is TGTGCCAGCAGCTCCTCTAGGACAGGGTCCTACGAGCAGTACTTC. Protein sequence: CASSSSRTGSYEQYF.